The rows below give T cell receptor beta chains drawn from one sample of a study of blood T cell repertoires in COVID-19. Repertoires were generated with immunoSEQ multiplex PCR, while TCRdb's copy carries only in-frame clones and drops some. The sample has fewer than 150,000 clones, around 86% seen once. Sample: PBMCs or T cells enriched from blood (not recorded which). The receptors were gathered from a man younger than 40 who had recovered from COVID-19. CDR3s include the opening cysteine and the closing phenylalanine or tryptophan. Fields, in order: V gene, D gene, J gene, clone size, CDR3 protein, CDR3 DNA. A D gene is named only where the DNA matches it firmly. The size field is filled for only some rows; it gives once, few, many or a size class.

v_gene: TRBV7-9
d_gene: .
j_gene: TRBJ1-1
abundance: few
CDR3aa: CASSSGGNTEAFF
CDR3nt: TGTGCCAGCAGCTCCGGGGGGAACACTGAAGCTTTCTTT

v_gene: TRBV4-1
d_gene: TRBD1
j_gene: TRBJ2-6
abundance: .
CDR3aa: CASSQEGRGRGANVLTF
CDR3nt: TGCGCCAGCAGCCAAGAAGGCAGGGGGAGAGGGGCCAACGTCCTGACTTTC

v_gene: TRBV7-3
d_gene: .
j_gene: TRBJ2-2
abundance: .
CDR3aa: CASSPQGQEVTGELFF
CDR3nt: TGTGCCAGCAGCCCGCAGGGGCAGGAGGTCACCGGGGAGCTGTTTTTT

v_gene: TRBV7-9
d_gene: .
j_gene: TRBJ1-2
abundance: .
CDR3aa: CASSPALKESGYTF
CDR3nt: TGTGCCAGCAGCCCAGCACTAAAAGAATCGGGCTACACCTTC

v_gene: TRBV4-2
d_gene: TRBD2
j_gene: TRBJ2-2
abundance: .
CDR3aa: CASSQDSSGTGTGELFF
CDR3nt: TGTGCCAGCAGCCAAGATAGTAGCGGGACGGGCACCGGGGAGCTGTTTTTT

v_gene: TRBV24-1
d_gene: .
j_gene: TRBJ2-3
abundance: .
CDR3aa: CATSDLLAGRNIVDTQYF
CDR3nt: TGTGCCACCAGTGATTTGTTGGCGGGAAGAAACATTGTTGATACGCAGTATTTT

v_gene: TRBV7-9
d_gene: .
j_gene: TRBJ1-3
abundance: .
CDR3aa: CASSLSAGVGNTIYF
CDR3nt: TGTGCCAGCAGCTTATCCGCAGGGGTGGGAAACACCATATATTTT

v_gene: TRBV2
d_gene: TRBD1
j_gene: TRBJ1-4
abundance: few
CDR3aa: CASRQGQDFNEKLFF
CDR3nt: TGTGCCAGCAGGCAGGGACAGGACTTTAATGAAAAACTGTTTTTT

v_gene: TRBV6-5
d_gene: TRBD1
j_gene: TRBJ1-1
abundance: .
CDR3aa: CASSYKGAVNTEAFF
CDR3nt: TGTGCCAGCAGTTACAAGGGGGCGGTGAACACTGAAGCTTTCTTT

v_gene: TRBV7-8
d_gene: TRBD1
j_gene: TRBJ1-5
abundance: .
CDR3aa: CASSPDRGIGGPQHF
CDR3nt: TGTGCCAGCAGCCCGGACAGGGGAATCGGGGGGCCCCAGCATTTT

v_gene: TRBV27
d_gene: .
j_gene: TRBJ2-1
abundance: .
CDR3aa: CASSLLRYNEQFF
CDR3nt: TGTGCCAGCAGTTTATTGCGTTACAATGAGCAGTTCTTC

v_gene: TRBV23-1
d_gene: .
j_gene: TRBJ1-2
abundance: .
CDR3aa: CASSQFGATTGYTF
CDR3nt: TGCGCCAGCAGTCAATTTGGGGCCACGACAGGCTACACCTTC

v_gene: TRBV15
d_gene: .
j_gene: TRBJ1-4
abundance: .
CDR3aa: CATSSSPGINEKLFF
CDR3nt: TGTGCCACCAGCAGTTCGCCGGGAATTAATGAAAAACTGTTTTTT

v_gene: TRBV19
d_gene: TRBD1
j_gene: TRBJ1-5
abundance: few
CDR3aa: CASTPDRGNQPQHF
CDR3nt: TGTGCCAGTACCCCGGACAGGGGCAATCAGCCCCAGCATTTT